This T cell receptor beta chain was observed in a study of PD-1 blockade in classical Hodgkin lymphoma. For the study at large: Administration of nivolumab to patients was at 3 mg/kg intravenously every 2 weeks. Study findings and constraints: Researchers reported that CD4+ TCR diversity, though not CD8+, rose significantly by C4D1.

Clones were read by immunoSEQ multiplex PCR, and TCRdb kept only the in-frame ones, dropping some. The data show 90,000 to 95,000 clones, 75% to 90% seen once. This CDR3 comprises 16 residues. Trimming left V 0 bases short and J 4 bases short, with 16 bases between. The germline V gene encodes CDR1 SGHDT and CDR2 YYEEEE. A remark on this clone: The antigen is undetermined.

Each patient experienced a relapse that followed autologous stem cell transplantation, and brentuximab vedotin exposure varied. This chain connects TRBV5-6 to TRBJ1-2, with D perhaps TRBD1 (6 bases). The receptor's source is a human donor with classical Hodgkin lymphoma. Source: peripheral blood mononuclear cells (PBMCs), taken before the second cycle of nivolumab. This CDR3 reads CASSLAGWGQGYGYTF. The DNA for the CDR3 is TGTGCCAGCAGCTTGGCCGGGTGGGGGCAGGGCTATGGCTACACCTTC.